Listed below are T cell receptor beta chains from one sample, sequenced in a study of T cells after yellow fever vaccination. TCRdb called the 5' RACE reads again in MiXCR, with one record for every CDR3 protein. There are about 31,000 distinct CDR3 sequences in the sample; 10% to 13% occur only once, and around 10% lies in the top ten. The sample consisted of PBMCs, either bulk or a sorted T-cell subset (CD4+, CD8+, memory, or dextramer-sorted; not recorded which), taken less than 16 days after the first yellow fever vaccination. The receptors originated from a man aged 18 to 29 who received the YFV17D yellow fever vaccine. The CDR3 runs from the conserved cysteine through the conserved F or W. The order of the fields is J gene, clone size, V gene, D gene, CDR3 protein, CDR3 DNA. The D gene is left open where the match is weak. Rows give clone size only sometimes, using once, few, many, or a class for an expanded clone.

j_gene: TRBJ1-2; abundance: many; v_gene: TRBV18; d_gene: TRBD1; CDR3aa: CASSLAAGQGSGGYTF; CDR3nt: TGTGCCAGCTCACTCGCTGCAGGACAGGGGAGCGGAGGCTACACCTTC
j_gene: TRBJ1-3; abundance: many; v_gene: TRBV28; d_gene: .; CDR3aa: CASTSSGNTIYF; CDR3nt: TGTGCCAGCACCAGCTCTGGAAACACCATATATTTT
j_gene: TRBJ1-3; abundance: many; v_gene: TRBV12-3/TRBV12-4; d_gene: .; CDR3aa: CASSPHFSGNTIYF; CDR3nt: TGTGCCAGCAGCCCTCATTTTTCTGGAAACACCATATATTTT
j_gene: TRBJ2-1; abundance: many; v_gene: TRBV5-4; d_gene: .; CDR3aa: CASSSDFHNEQFF; CDR3nt: TGTGCCAGCAGCTCCGATTTCCACAATGAGCAGTTCTTC
j_gene: TRBJ2-7; abundance: many; v_gene: TRBV9; d_gene: .; CDR3aa: CASSVGGGPTYEQYF; CDR3nt: TGTGCCAGCAGCGTAGGAGGGGGACCGACCTACGAGCAGTACTTC
j_gene: TRBJ2-1; abundance: once; v_gene: TRBV20-1; d_gene: TRBD2; CDR3aa: CSASVLAGEPSHNEQFF; CDR3nt: TGCAGTGCTAGTGTCCTAGCGGGGGAGCCCTCCCACAATGAGCAGTTCTTC
j_gene: TRBJ1-2; abundance: many; v_gene: TRBV2; d_gene: .; CDR3aa: CASKRDIYGYTF; CDR3nt: TGTGCCAGCAAAAGGGATATCTATGGCTACACCTTC
j_gene: TRBJ2-7; abundance: many; v_gene: TRBV7-6; d_gene: .; CDR3aa: CASSTTLGGNEQYF; CDR3nt: TGTGCCAGCAGCACAACCCTGGGCGGGAACGAGCAGTACTTC
j_gene: TRBJ2-3; abundance: .; v_gene: TRBV29-1; d_gene: TRBD1; CDR3aa: CSALEGLLRGQGTDTQYF; CDR3nt: TGCAGCGCACTCGAGGGACTTCTCAGGGGGCAGGGCACAGATACGCAGTATTTT
j_gene: TRBJ1-2; abundance: many; v_gene: TRBV5-1; d_gene: .; CDR3aa: CASSLFAGGIGYGYTF; CDR3nt: TGCGCCAGCAGCTTGTTTGCCGGGGGGATAGGGTATGGCTACACCTTC
j_gene: TRBJ1-1; abundance: many; v_gene: TRBV12-3/TRBV12-4; d_gene: .; CDR3aa: CASSLQVNTEAFF; CDR3nt: TGTGCCAGCAGTTTACAGGTGAACACTGAAGCTTTCTTT
j_gene: TRBJ1-1; abundance: many; v_gene: TRBV29-1; d_gene: TRBD1; CDR3aa: CSVKGRTGVTEAFF; CDR3nt: TGCAGCGTCAAGGGGCGGACAGGAGTGACTGAAGCTTTCTTT
j_gene: TRBJ2-1; abundance: many; v_gene: TRBV20-1; d_gene: .; CDR3aa: CSASTGRTFYNEQFF; CDR3nt: TGCAGTGCTTCGACTGGCCGTACATTCTACAATGAGCAGTTCTTC
j_gene: TRBJ2-5; abundance: many; v_gene: TRBV18; d_gene: .; CDR3aa: CASSPSGTQETQYF; CDR3nt: TGTGCCAGCTCACCCTCCGGGACACAAGAGACCCAGTACTTC
j_gene: TRBJ1-5; abundance: many; v_gene: TRBV6-2/TRBV6-3; d_gene: TRBD1; CDR3aa: CASSYPGTGEQPQHF; CDR3nt: TGTGCCAGCAGTTACCCCGGGACAGGGGAGCAGCCCCAGCATTTT
j_gene: TRBJ1-6; abundance: many; v_gene: TRBV12-3/TRBV12-4; d_gene: .; CDR3aa: CASSPRGAGSPLHF; CDR3nt: TGTGCCAGCAGCCCTAGGGGGGCAGGTTCACCCCTCCACTTT
j_gene: TRBJ1-5; abundance: many; v_gene: TRBV7-2; d_gene: .; CDR3aa: CASSSTGIQPQHF; CDR3nt: TGTGCCAGCAGCTCGACAGGAATTCAGCCCCAGCATTTT
j_gene: TRBJ2-3; abundance: many; v_gene: TRBV6-1; d_gene: TRBD1; CDR3aa: CASRTGTVSTDTQYF; CDR3nt: TGTGCCAGCAGGACCGGGACAGTCAGTACAGATACGCAGTATTTT
j_gene: TRBJ2-1; abundance: many; v_gene: TRBV20-1; d_gene: TRBD2; CDR3aa: CSASGGGYNEQFF; CDR3nt: TGCAGTGCTAGCGGGGGGGGATACAATGAGCAGTTCTTC
j_gene: TRBJ2-1; abundance: many; v_gene: TRBV7-3; d_gene: TRBD2; CDR3aa: CASSLMPGGPNEQFF; CDR3nt: TGTGCCAGCAGCTTAATGCCGGGGGGACCCAATGAGCAGTTCTTC
j_gene: TRBJ1-1; abundance: .; v_gene: TRBV6-5; d_gene: TRBD1; CDR3aa: CASSIPGTEGEAFF; CDR3nt: TGTGCCAGCAGTATTCCCGGGACAGAGGGTGAAGCTTTCTTT
j_gene: TRBJ1-2; abundance: many; v_gene: TRBV7-2; d_gene: .; CDR3aa: CASSLFRQDNYGYTF; CDR3nt: TGTGCCAGCAGCTTATTTCGTCAGGACAACTATGGCTACACCTTC
j_gene: TRBJ1-1; abundance: .; v_gene: TRBV7-3; d_gene: TRBD1; CDR3aa: CASSLNANRTGEAFF; CDR3nt: TGTGCCAGCAGCTTAAACGCCAACCGGACAGGGGAAGCTTTCTTT
j_gene: TRBJ2-2; abundance: .; v_gene: TRBV28; d_gene: TRBD1; CDR3aa: CASSPGTVTGELFF; CDR3nt: TGTGCCAGCAGTCCCGGGACAGTCACCGGGGAGCTGTTTTTT
j_gene: TRBJ2-1; abundance: few; v_gene: TRBV5-1; d_gene: TRBD2; CDR3aa: CASKRPGLAGAEQFF; CDR3nt: TGCGCCAGCAAAAGGCCGGGACTAGCGGGGGCCGAGCAGTTCTTC
j_gene: TRBJ2-1; abundance: many; v_gene: TRBV28; d_gene: TRBD2; CDR3aa: CASSSPGAGGPGYEQFF; CDR3nt: TGTGCCAGCAGTTCCCCCGGGGCGGGGGGGCCGGGGTATGAGCAGTTCTTC
j_gene: TRBJ1-3; abundance: many; v_gene: TRBV27; d_gene: .; CDR3aa: CASSLSWGPSGNTIYF; CDR3nt: TGTGCCAGCAGTTTATCCTGGGGTCCGTCTGGAAACACCATATATTTT
j_gene: TRBJ2-5; abundance: many; v_gene: TRBV12-3/TRBV12-4; d_gene: .; CDR3aa: CASSLGPFQETQYF; CDR3nt: TGTGCCAGCAGTTTAGGGCCGTTCCAAGAGACCCAGTACTTC
j_gene: TRBJ2-3; abundance: many; v_gene: TRBV7-2; d_gene: .; CDR3aa: CASSLATRGKNTQYF; CDR3nt: TGTGCCAGCAGCTTAGCCACGCGGGGCAAAAATACGCAGTATTTT
j_gene: TRBJ2-3; abundance: many; v_gene: TRBV7-2; d_gene: .; CDR3aa: CASSLALLWRRGTDTQYF; CDR3nt: TGTGCCAGCAGCTTAGCCCTTTTGTGGCGGCGGGGCACAGATACGCAGTATTTT
j_gene: TRBJ2-3; abundance: many; v_gene: TRBV7-3; d_gene: .; CDR3aa: CASSLKAGAGTDTQYF; CDR3nt: TGTGCCAGCAGCCTCAAGGCGGGGGCCGGCACAGATACGCAGTATTTT
j_gene: TRBJ2-1; abundance: many; v_gene: TRBV20-1; d_gene: TRBD2; CDR3aa: CSARDPGLAGVNEQFF; CDR3nt: TGCAGTGCTAGAGACCCGGGACTAGCGGGGGTAAATGAGCAGTTCTTC
j_gene: TRBJ2-1; abundance: .; v_gene: TRBV5-1; d_gene: .; CDR3aa: CASSLGLPGLGNEQFF; CDR3nt: TGCGCCAGCAGCTTGGGTTTACCGGGACTGGGAAATGAGCAGTTCTTC
j_gene: TRBJ2-3; abundance: many; v_gene: TRBV5-1; d_gene: TRBD2; CDR3aa: CASSFPSGGETDTQYF; CDR3nt: TGCGCCAGCAGCTTCCCTAGCGGGGGGGAAACAGATACGCAGTATTTT
j_gene: TRBJ1-1; abundance: many; v_gene: TRBV5-1; d_gene: .; CDR3aa: CASSLEGNTEAFF; CDR3nt: TGCGCCAGCAGCTTAGAGGGTAACACTGAAGCTTTCTTT
j_gene: TRBJ2-2; abundance: many; v_gene: TRBV5-1; d_gene: .; CDR3aa: CASSAAGQPNTGELFF; CDR3nt: TGCGCCAGCAGCGCGGCGGGACAGCCGAACACCGGGGAGCTGTTTTTT
j_gene: TRBJ1-2; abundance: many; v_gene: TRBV28; d_gene: TRBD1; CDR3aa: CASSFEQGDVYGYTF; CDR3nt: TGTGCCAGCAGTTTCGAACAGGGGGATGTCTATGGCTACACCTTC
j_gene: TRBJ2-2; abundance: .; v_gene: TRBV5-4; d_gene: .; CDR3aa: CARGPGLLCGELFF; CDR3nt: TGTGCCAGGGGCCCAGGGCTCCTCTGCGGGGAGCTGTTTTTT
j_gene: TRBJ1-1; abundance: many; v_gene: TRBV7-2; d_gene: .; CDR3aa: CASSPGPNTEAFF; CDR3nt: TGTGCCAGCAGCCCGGGCCCCAACACTGAAGCTTTCTTT
j_gene: TRBJ2-1; abundance: medium-sized; v_gene: TRBV6-4; d_gene: .; CDR3aa: CASSETVDYNEQFF; CDR3nt: TGTGCCAGCAGTGAAACAGTAGATTACAATGAGCAGTTCTTC
j_gene: TRBJ2-3; abundance: many; v_gene: TRBV5-1; d_gene: TRBD2; CDR3aa: CASSETLTSGEHTQYF; CDR3nt: TGCGCCAGCAGCGAGACACTGACTAGCGGGGAGCATACGCAGTATTTT
j_gene: TRBJ2-1; abundance: many; v_gene: TRBV7-6; d_gene: .; CDR3aa: CASSVLGSIKGNEQFF; CDR3nt: TGTGCCAGCAGCGTACTAGGTAGTATCAAGGGGAATGAGCAGTTCTTC
j_gene: TRBJ1-2; abundance: many; v_gene: TRBV5-1; d_gene: .; CDR3aa: CASSLSGQAYGYTF; CDR3nt: TGCGCCAGCAGCTTGAGCGGACAAGCCTATGGCTACACCTTC
j_gene: TRBJ1-1; abundance: many; v_gene: TRBV24-1; d_gene: .; CDR3aa: CATSDLGTLRPEAFF; CDR3nt: TGTGCCACCAGTGATTTGGGCACACTCAGGCCTGAAGCTTTCTTT
j_gene: TRBJ2-6; abundance: many; v_gene: TRBV5-4; d_gene: .; CDR3aa: CASSLASGANVLTF; CDR3nt: TGTGCCAGCAGCTTGGCCTCTGGGGCCAACGTCCTGACTTTC
j_gene: TRBJ2-3; abundance: many; v_gene: TRBV28; d_gene: TRBD2; CDR3aa: CASGRGGLRGGLTDTQYF; CDR3nt: TGTGCCAGCGGCCGGGGGGGCCTGCGGGGTGGACTCACAGATACGCAGTATTTT
j_gene: TRBJ2-3; abundance: many; v_gene: TRBV12-3/TRBV12-4; d_gene: TRBD2; CDR3aa: CASSSPSGGAPDTQYF; CDR3nt: TGTGCCAGCAGTTCCCCCAGCGGGGGGGCCCCAGATACGCAGTATTTT
j_gene: TRBJ2-1; abundance: many; v_gene: TRBV5-1; d_gene: TRBD2; CDR3aa: CASSLGSGGVEQFF; CDR3nt: TGCGCCAGCAGCTTGGGTAGCGGGGGGGTTGAGCAGTTCTTC